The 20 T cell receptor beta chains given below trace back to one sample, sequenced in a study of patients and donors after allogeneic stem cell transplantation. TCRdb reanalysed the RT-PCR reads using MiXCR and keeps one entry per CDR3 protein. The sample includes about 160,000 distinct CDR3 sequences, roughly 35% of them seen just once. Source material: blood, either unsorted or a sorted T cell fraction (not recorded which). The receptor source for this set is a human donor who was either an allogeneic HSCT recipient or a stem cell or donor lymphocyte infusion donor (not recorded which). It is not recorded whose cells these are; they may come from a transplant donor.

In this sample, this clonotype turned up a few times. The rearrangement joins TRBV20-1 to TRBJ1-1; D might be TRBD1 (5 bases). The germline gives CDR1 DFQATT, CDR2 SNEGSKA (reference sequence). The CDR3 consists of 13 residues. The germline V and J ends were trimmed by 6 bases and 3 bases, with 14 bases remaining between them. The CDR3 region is CSAAGQGDTEAFF. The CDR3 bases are TGCAGTGCCGCCGGGCAAGGGGACACTGAAGCTTTCTTT.

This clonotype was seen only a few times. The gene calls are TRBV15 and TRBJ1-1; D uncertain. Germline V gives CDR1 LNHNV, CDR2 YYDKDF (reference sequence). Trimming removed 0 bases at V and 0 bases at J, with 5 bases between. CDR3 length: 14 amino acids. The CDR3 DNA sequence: TGTGCCACCAGCAGAGACAGGTTGAACACTGAAGCTTTCTTT. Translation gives CATSRDRLNTEAFF.

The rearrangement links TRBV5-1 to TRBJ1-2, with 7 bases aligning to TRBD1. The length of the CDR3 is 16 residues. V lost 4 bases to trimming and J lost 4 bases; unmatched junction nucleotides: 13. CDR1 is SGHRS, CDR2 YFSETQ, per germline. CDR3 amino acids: CASSPTRTGLPYGYTF. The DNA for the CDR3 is TGCGCCAGCAGCCCAACCCGGACAGGACTTCCCTATGGCTACACCTTC.

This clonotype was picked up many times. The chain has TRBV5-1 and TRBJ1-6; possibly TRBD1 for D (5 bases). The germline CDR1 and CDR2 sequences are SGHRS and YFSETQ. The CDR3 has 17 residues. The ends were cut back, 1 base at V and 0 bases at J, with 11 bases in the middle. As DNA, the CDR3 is TGCGCCAGCAGCTTGCTTGGGGGAAACTCCTATAATTCACCCCTCCACTTT. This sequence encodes CASSLLGGNSYNSPLHF.

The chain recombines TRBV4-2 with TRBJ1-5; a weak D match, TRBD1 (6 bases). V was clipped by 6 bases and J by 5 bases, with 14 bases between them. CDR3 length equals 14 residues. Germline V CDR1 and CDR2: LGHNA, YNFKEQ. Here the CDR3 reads CASRQGGVDQPQHF. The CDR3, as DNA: TGTGCCAGCAGACAGGGCGGTGTCGATCAGCCCCAGCATTTT.

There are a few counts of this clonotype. CDR3 sequence reads: CASRGIWKASYNEQFF. In DNA, the CDR3 is TGTGCCAGCAGAGGGATATGGAAAGCGTCCTACAATGAGCAGTTCTTC. V usage is TRBV6-8 and J usage is TRBJ2-1; D is unclear. The CDR3 spans 16 residues. Trimming took 6 bases from V and 1 from J, leaving 16 bases between them. Germline V lookup: CDR1 MNHGY, CDR2 SAAAGT.

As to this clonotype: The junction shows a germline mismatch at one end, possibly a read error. CDR3 loop: CAGSTGGLGDEQFF. CDR3 nucleotide sequence: TGTGCCGGCAGCACCGGGGGTCTTGGGGATGAGCAGTTCTTC. The chain has TRBV9 and TRBJ2-1; TRBD2 might be the D (6 bases). Germline assignment: CDR1 SGDLS and CDR2 YYNGEE. CDR3 length equals 14 residues.

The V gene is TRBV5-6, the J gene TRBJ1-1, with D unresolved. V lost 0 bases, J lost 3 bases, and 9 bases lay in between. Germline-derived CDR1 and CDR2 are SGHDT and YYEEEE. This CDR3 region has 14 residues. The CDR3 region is CASSLAPGDTEAFF. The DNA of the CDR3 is TGTGCCAGCAGCTTGGCCCCCGGGGACACTGAAGCTTTCTTT.

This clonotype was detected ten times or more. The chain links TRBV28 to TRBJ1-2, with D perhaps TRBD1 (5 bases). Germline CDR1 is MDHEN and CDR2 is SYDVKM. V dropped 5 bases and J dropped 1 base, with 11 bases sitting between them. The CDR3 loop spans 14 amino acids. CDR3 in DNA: TGTGCCAGCAGTCGGGGGGTGGTTAACTATGGCTACACCTTC. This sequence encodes CASSRGVVNYGYTF.

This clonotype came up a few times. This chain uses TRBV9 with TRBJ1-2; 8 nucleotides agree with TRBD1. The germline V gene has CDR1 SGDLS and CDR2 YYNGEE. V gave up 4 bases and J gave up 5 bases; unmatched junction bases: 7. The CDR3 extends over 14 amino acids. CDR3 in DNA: TGTGCCAGCAGCCGGACAGGGTCCTCTTATGGCTACACCTTC. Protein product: CASSRTGSSYGYTF.

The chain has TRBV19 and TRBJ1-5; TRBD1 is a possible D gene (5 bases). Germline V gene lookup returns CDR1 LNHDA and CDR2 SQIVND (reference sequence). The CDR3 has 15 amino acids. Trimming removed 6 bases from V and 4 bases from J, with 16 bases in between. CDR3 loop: CASSPGQGRNQPQHF. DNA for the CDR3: TGTGCCAGTAGCCCAGGGCAGGGCAGGAATCAGCCCCAGCATTTT.

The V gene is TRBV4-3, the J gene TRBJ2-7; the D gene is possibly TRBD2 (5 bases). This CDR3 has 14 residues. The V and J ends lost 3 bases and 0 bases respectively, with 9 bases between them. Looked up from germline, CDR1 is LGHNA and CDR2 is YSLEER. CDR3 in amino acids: CASSHAGSSYEQYF. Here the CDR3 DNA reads TGCGCCAGCAGCCATGCGGGCAGCTCCTACGAGCAGTACTTC.

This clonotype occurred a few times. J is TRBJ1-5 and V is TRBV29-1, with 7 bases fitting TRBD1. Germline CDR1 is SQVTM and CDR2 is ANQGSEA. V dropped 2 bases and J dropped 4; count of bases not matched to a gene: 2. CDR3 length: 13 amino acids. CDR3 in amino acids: CSVETGANQPQHF. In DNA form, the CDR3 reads TGCAGCGTTGAAACAGGGGCTAATCAGCCCCAGCATTTT.

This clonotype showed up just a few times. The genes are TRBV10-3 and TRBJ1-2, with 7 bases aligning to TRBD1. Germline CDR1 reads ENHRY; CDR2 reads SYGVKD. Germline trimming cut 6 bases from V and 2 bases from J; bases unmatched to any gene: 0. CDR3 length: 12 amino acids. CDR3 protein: CAIRTGNYGYTF. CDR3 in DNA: TGTGCCATCAGGACAGGGAACTATGGCTACACCTTC.

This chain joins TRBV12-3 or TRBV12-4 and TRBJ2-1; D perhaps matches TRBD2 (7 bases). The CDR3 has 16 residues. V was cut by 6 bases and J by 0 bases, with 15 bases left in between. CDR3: CASRRTGGRSYNEQFF. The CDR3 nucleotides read TGTGCCAGCAGACGCACCGGGGGGCGCTCCTACAATGAGCAGTTCTTC.

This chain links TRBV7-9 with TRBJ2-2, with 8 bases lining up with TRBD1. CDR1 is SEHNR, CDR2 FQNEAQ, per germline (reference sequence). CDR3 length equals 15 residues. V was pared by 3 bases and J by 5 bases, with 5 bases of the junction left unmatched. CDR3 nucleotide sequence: TGTGCCAGCAGCTTCGGGACAGGAGGTACCGGGGAGCTGTTTTTT. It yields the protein CASSFGTGGTGELFF.

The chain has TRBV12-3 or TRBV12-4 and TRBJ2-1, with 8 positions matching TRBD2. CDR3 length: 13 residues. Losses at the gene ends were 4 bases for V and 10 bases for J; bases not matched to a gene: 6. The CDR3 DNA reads TGTGCCAGCAGTTCAGTTCGCGGGGGGGAGCAGTTCTTC. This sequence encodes CASSSVRGGEQFF.

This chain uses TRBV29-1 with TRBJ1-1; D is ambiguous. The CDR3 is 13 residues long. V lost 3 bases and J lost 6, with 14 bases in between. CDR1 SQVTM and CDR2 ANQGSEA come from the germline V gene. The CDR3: CSVEPTSTSEAFF. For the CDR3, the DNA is TGCAGCGTTGAGCCCACATCCACCTCTGAAGCTTTCTTT.

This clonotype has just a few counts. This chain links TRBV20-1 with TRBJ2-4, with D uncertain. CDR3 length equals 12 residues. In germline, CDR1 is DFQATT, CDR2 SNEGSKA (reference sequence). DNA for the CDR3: TGCAGCTGTGCCTTAGCCAAAAACATTCAGTACTTC. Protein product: CSCALAKNIQYF.

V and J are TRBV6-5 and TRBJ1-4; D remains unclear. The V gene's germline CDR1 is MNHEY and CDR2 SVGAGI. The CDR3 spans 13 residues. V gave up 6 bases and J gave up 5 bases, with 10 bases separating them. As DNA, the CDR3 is TGTGCCAGCAGAGGCGAAGGGAATGAAAAACTGTTTTTT. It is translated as CASRGEGNEKLFF.